The subject of this entry is one T cell receptor beta chain. Sequenced by immunoSEQ multiplex PCR; TCRdb stores in-frame clones only, minus some. The repertoire holds 9,400 or so clones, with approximately 64% as singletons. The junction had 4 bases not matched to a gene; V was cut back by 3 bases and J by 1 base. The CDR3 runs to 16 residues. CDR1 MDHEN and CDR2 SYDVKM come from the germline V gene. The data derive from a study of tissue T cells after allogeneic stem cell transplantation. Autopsy tissues spanned esophagus to rectum, liver, skin, and lymphoid organs including spleen. This material consisted of tissue from the ileum, taken at autopsy. The receptor was derived from a woman aged 18-49 years with breast cancer. This chain connects TRBV28 to TRBJ1-5; 9 nucleotides align to TRBD1. The CDR3 DNA reads TGTGCCAGCAGTTTCCTGGGACAGGGCAGCAATCAGCCCCAGCATTTT. Translating it yields CASSFLGQGSNQPQHF.